These 7 T cell receptor beta chains were all obtained from the same sample, sequenced in a study of blood T cell repertoires in COVID-19. The table came from immunoSEQ multiplex PCR; TCRdb's copy has only in-frame clones and leaves some out. Of just over 350,000 clones detected, 80% to 90% appear once; the ten largest clones hold 7.1%. Sequencing was done on a sample of peripheral blood. Receptors originate from a woman aged 55 to 70 with COVID-19, enrolled during active disease.

This chain connects TRBV7-2 to TRBJ1-4; D is possibly TRBD1 (5 bases). V was trimmed by 6 bases and J by 7 bases, leaving 15 bases between them. The CDR3 is 14 amino acids. From germline, CDR1 is SGHTA and CDR2 FQGNSA. In DNA form, the CDR3 reads TGTGCCAGCAGGGCCGGGACTTACGGTGAAAAACTGTTTTTT. Its protein product is CASRAGTYGEKLFF. Complete variable domain (other parts from reference TRBV7-2 and TRBJ1-4): GAGVSQSPSNKVTEKGKDVELRCDPISGHTALYWYRQSLGQGLEFLIYFQGNSAPDKSGLPSDRFSAERTGGSVSTLTIQRTQQEDSAVYLCASRAGTYGEKLFFGSGTQLSVL.

The V call is TRBV15, the J call TRBJ2-5; 11 nucleotides align to TRBD2. The CDR3 is 18 amino acids. The germline gives CDR1 LNHNV, CDR2 YYDKDF (reference sequence). V was clipped by 0 bases and J by 2 bases; unmatched bases: 8. CDR3 bases: TGTGCCACCAGCAGAGACAGAAGACTAGCGGGGATACAAGAGACCCAGTACTTC. Amino acids: CATSRDRRLAGIQETQYF.

The chain carries TRBV5-1 and TRBJ2-5; D is undetermined. This CDR3 contains 14 residues. The V and J ends lost 1 base and 2 bases respectively, with 9 bases between them. Germline CDR1 reads SGHRS; CDR2 reads YFSETQ. The CDR3 coding sequence is TGCGCCAGCAGCTTGAACACAGCTCAAGAGACCCAGTACTTC. Protein: CASSLNTAQETQYF.

The V call is TRBV19, the J call TRBJ1-2, with D perhaps TRBD1 (6 bases). Germline V gene data show CDR1 as LNHDA and CDR2 as SQIVND (reference sequence). Trimming took off 3 bases at V and 7 bases at J, with 15 bases between the two ends. The CDR3 consists of 14 residues. CDR3 region: CASSMAGVTGGYTF. In DNA, the CDR3 is TGTGCCAGTAGTATGGCAGGGGTTACGGGTGGCTACACCTTC.

The V and J genes are TRBV11-2 and TRBJ1-1; no firm D call. The CDR3 runs to 16 residues. Trimming shortened V by 6 bases and J by 2 bases, and 19 bases separated the two germline ends. Germline V gene sequence: CDR1 SGHAT, CDR2 FQNNGV. CDR3 in amino acids: CASSPGPWRLNTEAFF. DNA for the CDR3: TGTGCCAGCAGTCCTGGGCCGTGGAGGCTAAACACTGAAGCTTTCTTT.

The chain joins TRBV6-1 to TRBJ2-7; D may be TRBD2 (6 bases). The CDR3 covers 14 residues. CDR1 is MNHNS, CDR2 SASEGT, per germline. The V end was cut by 2 bases, the J end by 1 base, with 9 bases between. CDR3 loop: CASSEQGLSYEQYF. Here the CDR3 DNA reads TGTGCCAGCAGTGAACAAGGACTATCCTACGAGCAGTACTTC.

The chain links TRBV3-1 (or the pseudogene TRBV3-2) to TRBJ1-4; 7 nucleotides match TRBD1. With V trimmed by 4 bases and J by 8 bases, 10 bases remained unmatched. This CDR3 is built from 15 residues. Germline loops: CDR1 LGHDT, CDR2 YNNKEL (reference sequence). The CDR3 protein is CASSLSAGGSEKLFF. The CDR3 region has the DNA TGTGCCAGCAGCCTGAGCGCAGGGGGGAGCGAAAAACTGTTTTTT.